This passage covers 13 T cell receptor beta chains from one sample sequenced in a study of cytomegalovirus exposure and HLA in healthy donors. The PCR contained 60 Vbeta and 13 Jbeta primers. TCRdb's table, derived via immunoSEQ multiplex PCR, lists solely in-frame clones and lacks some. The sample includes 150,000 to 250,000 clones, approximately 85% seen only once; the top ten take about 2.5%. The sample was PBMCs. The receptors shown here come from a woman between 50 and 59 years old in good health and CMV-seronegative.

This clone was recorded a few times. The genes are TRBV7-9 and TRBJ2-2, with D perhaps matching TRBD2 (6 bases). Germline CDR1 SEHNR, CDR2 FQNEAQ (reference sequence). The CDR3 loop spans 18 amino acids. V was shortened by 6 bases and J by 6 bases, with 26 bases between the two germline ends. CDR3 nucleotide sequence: TGTGCCAGCAGTCCGCGGACTTCTAGCGAAAGAGGTCCCGGGGAGCTGTTTTTT. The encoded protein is CASSPRTSSERGPGELFF.

The CDR3 region is CASSMGLLVETYNEQFF. The CDR3 coding sequence is TGTGCCAGTAGTATGGGCTTACTGGTCGAGACCTACAATGAGCAGTTCTTC. The rearrangement uses TRBV19 and TRBJ2-1; D uncertain. V was cut by 3 bases and J by 2 bases, with 17 bases left in between. Looked up from germline, CDR1 is LNHDA and CDR2 is SQIVND (reference sequence). The CDR3 is made up of 17 amino acids.

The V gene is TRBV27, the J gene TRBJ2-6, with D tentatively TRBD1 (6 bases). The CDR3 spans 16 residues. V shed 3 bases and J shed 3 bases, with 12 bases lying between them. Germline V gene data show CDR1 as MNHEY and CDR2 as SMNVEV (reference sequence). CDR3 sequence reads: CASSFSRGYGANVLTF. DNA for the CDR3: TGTGCCAGCAGTTTTAGTAGGGGGTATGGGGCCAACGTCCTGACTTTC.

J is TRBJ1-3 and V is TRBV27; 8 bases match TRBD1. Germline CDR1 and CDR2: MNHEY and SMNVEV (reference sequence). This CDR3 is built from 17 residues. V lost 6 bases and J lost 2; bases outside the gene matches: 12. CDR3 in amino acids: CASRSPSRDRTGNTIYF. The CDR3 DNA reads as TGTGCCAGCAGGTCCCCGAGCCGGGACAGGACTGGAAACACCATATATTTT.

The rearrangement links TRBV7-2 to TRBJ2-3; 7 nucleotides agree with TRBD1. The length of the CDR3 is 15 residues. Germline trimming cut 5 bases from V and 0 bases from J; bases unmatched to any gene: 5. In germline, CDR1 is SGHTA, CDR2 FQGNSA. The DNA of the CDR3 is TGTGCCAGCAGCCGACAGGGAGTAAGCACAGATACGCAGTATTTT. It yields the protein CASSRQGVSTDTQYF.

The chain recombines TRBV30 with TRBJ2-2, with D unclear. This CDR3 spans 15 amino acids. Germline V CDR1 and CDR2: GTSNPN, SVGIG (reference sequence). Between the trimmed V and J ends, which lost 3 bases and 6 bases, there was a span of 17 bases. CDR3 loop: CAWSQGLYEAGELFF. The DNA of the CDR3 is TGTGCCTGGAGCCAAGGCCTGTACGAGGCCGGGGAGCTGTTTTTT.

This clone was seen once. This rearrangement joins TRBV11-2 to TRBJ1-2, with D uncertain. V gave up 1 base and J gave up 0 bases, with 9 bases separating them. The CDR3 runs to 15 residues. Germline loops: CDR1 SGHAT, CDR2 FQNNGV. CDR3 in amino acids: CASSLVPGANYGYTF. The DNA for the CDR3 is TGTGCCAGCAGCTTAGTTCCCGGGGCTAACTATGGCTACACCTTC.

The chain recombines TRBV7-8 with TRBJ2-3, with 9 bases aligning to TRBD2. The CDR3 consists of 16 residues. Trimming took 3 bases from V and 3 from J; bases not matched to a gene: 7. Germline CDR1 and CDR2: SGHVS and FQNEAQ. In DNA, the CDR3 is TGTGCCAGCAGCTTCCTAGCGGGACGCACGACAGATACGCAGTATTTT. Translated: CASSFLAGRTTDTQYF.

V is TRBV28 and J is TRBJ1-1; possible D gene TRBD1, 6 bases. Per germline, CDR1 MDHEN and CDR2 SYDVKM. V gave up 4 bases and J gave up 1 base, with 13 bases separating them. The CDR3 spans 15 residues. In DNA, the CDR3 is TGTGCCAGCAGTTCCCCAGGGGCCCCGAACACTGAAGCTTTCTTT. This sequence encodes CASSSPGAPNTEAFF.

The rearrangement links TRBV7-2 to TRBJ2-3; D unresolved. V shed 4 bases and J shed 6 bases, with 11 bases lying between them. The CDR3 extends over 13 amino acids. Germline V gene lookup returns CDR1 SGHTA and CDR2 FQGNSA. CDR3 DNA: TGTGCCAGCAGCTATCTGTCTGTGGATACGCAGTATTTT. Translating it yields CASSYLSVDTQYF. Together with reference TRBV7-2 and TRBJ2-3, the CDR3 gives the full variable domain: GAGVSQSPSNKVTEKGKDVELRCDPISGHTALYWYRQSLGQGLEFLIYFQGNSAPDKSGLPSDRFSAERTGGSVSTLTIQRTQQEDSAVYLCASSYLSVDTQYFGPGTRLTVL.

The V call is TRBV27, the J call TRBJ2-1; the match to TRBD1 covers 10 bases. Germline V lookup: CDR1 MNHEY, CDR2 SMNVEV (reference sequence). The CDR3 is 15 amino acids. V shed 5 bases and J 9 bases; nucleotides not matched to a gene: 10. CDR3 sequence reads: CASSSTGQGRSEQFF. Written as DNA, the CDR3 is TGTGCCAGCAGTAGTACGGGACAGGGGAGGAGTGAGCAGTTCTTC.

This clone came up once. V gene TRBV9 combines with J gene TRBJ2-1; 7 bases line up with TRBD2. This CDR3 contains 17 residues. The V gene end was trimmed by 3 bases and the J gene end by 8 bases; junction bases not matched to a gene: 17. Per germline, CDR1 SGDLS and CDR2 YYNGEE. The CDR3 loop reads CASSDPREREAWDEQFF. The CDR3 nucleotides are TGTGCCAGCAGCGACCCTAGGGAACGGGAGGCCTGGGATGAGCAGTTCTTC.

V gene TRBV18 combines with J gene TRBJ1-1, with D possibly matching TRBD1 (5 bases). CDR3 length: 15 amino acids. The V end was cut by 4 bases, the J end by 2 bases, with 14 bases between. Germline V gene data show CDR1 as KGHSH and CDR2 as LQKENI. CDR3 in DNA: TGTGCCAGCTCACTCCGACAGAGAGAAAACACTGAAGCTTTCTTT. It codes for CASSLRQRENTEAFF.